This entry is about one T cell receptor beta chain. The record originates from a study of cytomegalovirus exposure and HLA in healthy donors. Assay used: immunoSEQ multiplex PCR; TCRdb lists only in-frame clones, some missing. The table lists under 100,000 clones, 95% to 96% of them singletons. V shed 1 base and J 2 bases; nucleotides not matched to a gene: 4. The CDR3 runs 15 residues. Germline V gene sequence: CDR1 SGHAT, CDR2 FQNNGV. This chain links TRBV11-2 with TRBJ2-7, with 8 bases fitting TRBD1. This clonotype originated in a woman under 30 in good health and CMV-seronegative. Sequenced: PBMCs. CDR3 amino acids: CASSLGVTGAYEQYF. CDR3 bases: TGTGCCAGCAGCTTAGGTGTGACAGGGGCCTACGAGCAGTACTTC.